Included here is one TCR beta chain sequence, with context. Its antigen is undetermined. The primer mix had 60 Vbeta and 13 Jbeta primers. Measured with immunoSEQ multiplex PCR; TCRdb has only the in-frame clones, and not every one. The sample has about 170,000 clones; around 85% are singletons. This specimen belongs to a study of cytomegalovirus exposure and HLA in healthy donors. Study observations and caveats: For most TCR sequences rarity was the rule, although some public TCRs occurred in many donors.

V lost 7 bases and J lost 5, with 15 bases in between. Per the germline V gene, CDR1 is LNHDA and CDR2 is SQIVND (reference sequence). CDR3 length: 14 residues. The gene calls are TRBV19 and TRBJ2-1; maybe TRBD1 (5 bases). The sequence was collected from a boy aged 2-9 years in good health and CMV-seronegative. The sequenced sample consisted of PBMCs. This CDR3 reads CASTATDRDNEQFF. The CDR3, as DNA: TGTGCCAGTACCGCCACTGACAGAGACAATGAGCAGTTCTTC.